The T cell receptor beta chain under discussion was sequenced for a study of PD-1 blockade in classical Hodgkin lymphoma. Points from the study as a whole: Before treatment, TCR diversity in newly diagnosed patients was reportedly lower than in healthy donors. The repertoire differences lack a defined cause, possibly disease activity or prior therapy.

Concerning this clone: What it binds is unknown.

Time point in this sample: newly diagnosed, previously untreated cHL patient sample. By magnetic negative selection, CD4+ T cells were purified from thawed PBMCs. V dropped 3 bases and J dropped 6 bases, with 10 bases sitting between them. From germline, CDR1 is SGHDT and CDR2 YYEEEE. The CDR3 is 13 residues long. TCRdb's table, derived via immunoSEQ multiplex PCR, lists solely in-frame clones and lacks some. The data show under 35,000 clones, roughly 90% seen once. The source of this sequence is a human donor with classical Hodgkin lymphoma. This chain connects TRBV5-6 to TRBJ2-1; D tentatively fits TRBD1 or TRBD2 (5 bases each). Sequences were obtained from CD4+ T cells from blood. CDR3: CASSSGPGNEQFF. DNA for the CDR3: TGTGCCAGCAGCTCGGGACCCGGCAATGAGCAGTTCTTC.